This section outlines one TCR beta chain sequence together with its context. This record comes from a study of early T cells in non-severe SARS-CoV-2 infection. About the study: Sequenced material consisted of bulk RNA (from unsorted whole blood), and chains were unpaired.

The TCR library protocol attached unique molecular identifiers to the individual cDNA molecules. MiXCR was run by TCRdb on the 5' RACE reads, yielding one entry per CDR3 protein. Of about 40,000 distinct CDR3 sequences listed, more than 4.5% are singletons. The CDR3 is made up of 13 amino acids. V dropped 4 bases and J dropped 3 bases, with 12 bases sitting between them. The germline V gene has CDR1 SQVTM and CDR2 ANQGSEA. The receptor was derived from an adult who was a healthcare worker with PCR-confirmed SARS-CoV-2 infection or an uninfected control (not recorded which). Sequenced material: whole blood, taken at baseline. This chain links TRBV29-1 with TRBJ1-1; D remains ambiguous. The CDR3 region is CSVGRDLDTEAFF. The DNA for the CDR3 is TGCAGCGTTGGACGGGATCTTGACACTGAAGCTTTCTTT.